Below are 8 T cell receptor beta chains sequenced from a single sample in a study of T-cell memory formation after mild COVID-19. TCRdb reprocessed the 5' RACE reads via MiXCR and lists one record per CDR3 protein. The sample carries some 290,000 distinct CDR3 sequences, around 15% recorded once. The sequencing sample was made of PBMCs or a T cell subset sorted from them (not recorded which). The receptors here all came from a man aged 18 to 29 who had mild COVID-19 (a few samples of this study predate the infection). Cell type and time point are not known.

The CDR3 DNA follows: TGTGCCAGCAGCGGACTTGAGAATCACTATGGCTACACCTTC. This encodes CASSGLENHYGYTF. V and J are TRBV14 and TRBJ1-2; D unresolved. This CDR3 has 14 amino acids. Germline lookup yields CDR1 SGHDN and CDR2 FVKESK. The V end was cut by 5 bases, the J end by 3 bases, with 13 bases between.

V usage is TRBV18 and J usage is TRBJ2-7, with TRBD1 matching 7 bases. The germline V gene encodes CDR1 KGHSH and CDR2 LQKENI. The junction had 7 bases not matched to a gene; V was cut back by 3 bases and J by 5 bases. This CDR3 comprises 14 residues. CDR3 sequence reads: CASSPDRVGHEQYF. The CDR3 DNA reads as TGTGCCAGCTCACCTGACAGGGTAGGCCACGAGCAGTACTTC.

Many counts were recorded for this clonotype. The junction departs from germline at one end; a sequencing error may be responsible. This rearrangement joins TRBV6-5 to TRBJ1-4; D uncertain. This CDR3 is built from 14 residues. Germline values: CDR1 MNHEY, CDR2 SVGAGI. For the CDR3, the DNA is TGTGCCAGCAGACTCACGAGGTCTAAAGAAAAACTGTTTTTT. Translating it yields CASRLTRSKEKLFF.

The rearrangement uses TRBV7-3 and TRBJ2-7; a possible D gene is TRBD2 (6 bases). CDR1 and CDR2 from the germline V gene are SGHTA and FQGTGA. Trimming took 0 bases from V and 4 from J, leaving 10 bases between them. The CDR3 spans 14 residues. The CDR3 loop reads CASSLTGGTYEQYF. The CDR3 DNA follows: TGTGCCAGCAGCTTAACGGGGGGTACTTACGAGCAGTACTTC.

The chain links TRBV12-5 to TRBJ2-3; D gene unclear. Germline V gene sequence: CDR1 LGHNT, CDR2 FRNRAP. The CDR3 is made up of 16 amino acids. Deletions cut 0 bases from V and 0 bases from J, with 10 bases between. This CDR3 is CASGLVLGPSTDTQYF. The DNA for the CDR3 is TGTGCTAGTGGTTTGGTACTTGGACCTAGCACAGATACGCAGTATTTT.

This clonotype was counted only a few times. The CDR3 coding sequence is TGTGCCAGCAGCTCAACCGACAGGGGTCGAAACGAGCAGTACGTC. Its translation: CASSSTDRGRNEQYV. The chain carries TRBV7-9 and TRBJ2-7; 8 bases line up with TRBD1. CDR1 and CDR2 (germline): SEHNR, FQNEAQ (reference sequence). The CDR3 covers 15 residues. V gave up 4 bases and J gave up 5 bases; unmatched junction bases: 10.

This chain connects TRBV7-9 to TRBJ2-2, with D possibly called TRBD1 or TRBD2 (5 bases each). In germline, CDR1 is SEHNR, CDR2 FQNEAQ (reference sequence). With 5 bases removed from V and 10 bases from J, the gap between germline ends came to 17 bases. The CDR3 is 14 residues long. CDR3 DNA: TGTGCCAGCAGCCCCGTGGGGGTCGAGGCGGAGCTGTTTTTT. Translating it yields CASSPVGVEAELFF.

The chain uses TRBV11-3 and TRBJ2-1; tentatively, D is TRBD2 (6 bases). Trimming stripped 5 bases from V and 4 bases from J, with 15 bases between. This CDR3 has 15 residues. CDR1 is SGHNT and CDR2 is YENEEA in the germline V gene. CDR3 bases: TGTGCCAGCAGCCGTCGGGCGGGGCCTTACAATGAGCAGTTCTTC. It yields the protein CASSRRAGPYNEQFF.